This T cell receptor beta chain was found in a study of response to subunit inactivated influenza vaccine. Each CDR3 protein gets one entry after TCRdb re-called the RT-PCR reads with MiXCR. The sample contains more than 400,000 distinct CDR3 sequences, approximately 9.9% of which appear only once. This clonotype was detected only a few times. The TCR originated in a man aged 45-65 years who received an inactivated influenza vaccine. The sample consisted of PBMCs from blood, taken about 40 days after vaccination.

The CDR3 loop is CASSPPGTRVWETQYF. The CDR3 DNA sequence: TGTGCCAGCAGTCCCCCGGGGACTAGAGTATGGGAGACCCAGTACTTC. V usage is TRBV28 and J usage is TRBJ2-5, with TRBD2 matching 8 bases. The CDR3 is 16 amino acids. CDR1 is MDHEN and CDR2 is SYDVKM in the germline V gene. Losses at the gene ends were 5 bases for V and 5 bases for J; bases not matched to a gene: 13.